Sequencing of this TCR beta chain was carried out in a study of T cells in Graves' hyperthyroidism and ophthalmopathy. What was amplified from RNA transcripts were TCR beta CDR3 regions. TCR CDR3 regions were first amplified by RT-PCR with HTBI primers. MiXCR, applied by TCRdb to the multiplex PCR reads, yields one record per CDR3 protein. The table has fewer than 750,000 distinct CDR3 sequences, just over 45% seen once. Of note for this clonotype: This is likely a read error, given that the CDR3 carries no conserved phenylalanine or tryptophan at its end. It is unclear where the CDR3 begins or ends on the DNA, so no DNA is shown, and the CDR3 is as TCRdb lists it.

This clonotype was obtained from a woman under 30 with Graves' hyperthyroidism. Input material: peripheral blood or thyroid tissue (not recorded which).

The CDR3 protein is CASSLTSGRV. This sequence joins TRBV12-3 or TRBV12-4 and TRBJ2-2; no DNA check was done on the table's D call, TRBD2. The CDR3 spans 10 amino acids, including both terminal residues.